Listed here are 13 T cell receptor beta chains from one sample, sequenced in a study of long-term antiretroviral therapy in people with HIV. At the survey level, the v3.0 immunoSEQ assay was run. The method was immunoSEQ multiplex PCR; TCRdb's version includes in-frame clones alone and lacks a portion of them. The table records 15,000 to 20,000 clones, over 70% of them present only once. The sequenced sample was unsorted PBMCs, obtained 0.3 years before starting antiretroviral therapy. The receptors here all came from a man aged 45-65 years with HIV.

The chain has TRBV19 and TRBJ2-5, with TRBD1 matching 10 bases. The trim removed 5 bases at V and 3 bases at J, leaving 9 bases unmatched. Germline CDR1 and CDR2: LNHDA and SQIVND (reference sequence). This CDR3 comprises 16 residues. For the CDR3, the DNA is TGTGCCAGTAGTTTGGATGGGACAGGGGTGGAAGAGACCCAGTACTTC. Amino acid sequence: CASSLDGTGVEETQYF.

The chain links TRBV7-8 to TRBJ2-7, with D unresolved. The CDR3 length is 13 residues. With 1 base removed from V and 6 bases from J, the gap between germline ends came to 10 bases. In germline, CDR1 is SGHVS, CDR2 FQNEAQ. This chain's CDR3 is CASSLGTQAEQYF. In nucleotides, the CDR3 is TGTGCCAGCAGCTTAGGAACCCAGGCCGAGCAGTACTTC.

V is TRBV7-2 and J is TRBJ2-7; TRBD1 matches at 8 bases. V shed 4 bases and J 3 bases; nucleotides not matched to a gene: 8. Germline V gives CDR1 SGHTA, CDR2 FQGNSA. This CDR3 region has 15 residues. The CDR3 bases are TGTGCCAGCAGCTCGGACAGGGTAAGAGGCTACGAGCAGTACTTC. Translation: CASSSDRVRGYEQYF.

The chain is built from TRBV29-1 and TRBJ2-1, with 7 bases that match TRBD2. The CDR3 is made up of 14 amino acids. Per the germline V gene, CDR1 is SQVTM and CDR2 is ANQGSEA. V lost 4 bases to trimming and J lost 2 bases; unmatched junction nucleotides: 5. In DNA form, the CDR3 reads TGCAGCGTTGTCGGGGGGAGGGCCTACAATGAGCAGTTCTTC. Protein: CSVVGGRAYNEQFF.

The gene calls are TRBV10-2 and TRBJ2-7, with 12 positions matching TRBD1. After removal of 6 bases from V and 11 bases from J, the junction contained 8 bases not matched to a gene. CDR1 and CDR2 (germline): WSHSY, SAAADI. The CDR3 length is 13 residues. CDR3 coding DNA: TGCGCCAGCAGACCGGGACAGGGGGCCCCAAAGTACTTC. It specifies CASRPGQGAPKYF.

In this sample, this clone turned up once. The rearrangement links TRBV6-6 to TRBJ1-1; tentatively, D is TRBD1 (5 bases). CDR1 and CDR2 (germline): MNHNY, SVGAGI (reference sequence). Trimming stripped 5 bases from V and 2 bases from J, with 12 bases between. The CDR3 is 14 amino acids. This CDR3 is CASSGARGNTEAFF. CDR3 DNA: TGTGCCAGCAGTGGGGCTCGGGGTAACACTGAAGCTTTCTTT.

This chain connects TRBV27 to TRBJ1-6; D is unresolved. The CDR3 loop spans 12 amino acids. The ends were cut back, 8 bases at V and 6 bases at J, with 8 bases in the middle. The germline V gene encodes CDR1 MNHEY and CDR2 SMNVEV (reference sequence). CDR3 region: CASGGSNSPLHF. The DNA of the CDR3 is TGTGCCAGCGGAGGTAGTAATTCACCCCTCCACTTT.

J is TRBJ1-2 and V is TRBV28, with D unresolved. The germline V and J ends were trimmed by 3 bases and 2 bases, with 7 bases remaining between them. This CDR3 is built from 13 residues. Germline V CDR1 and CDR2: MDHEN, SYDVKM. CDR3 residues: CASSFGRNYGYTF. Written as DNA, the CDR3 is TGTGCCAGCAGTTTCGGACGGAACTATGGCTACACCTTC.

V and J are TRBV6-1 and TRBJ2-7, with D perhaps assigned TRBD1 or TRBD2 (5 bases each). The V end was cut by 7 bases, the J end by 2 bases, with 15 bases between. Germline-derived CDR1 and CDR2 are MNHNS and SASEGT. This CDR3 is built from 14 residues. CDR3 region: CASTAGTEAYEQYF. DNA for the CDR3: TGTGCCAGCACCGCCGGGACCGAAGCCTACGAGCAGTACTTC.

The chain couples TRBV4-1 to TRBJ2-2; 7 bases line up with TRBD1. Looked up from germline, CDR1 is MGHRA and CDR2 is YSYEKL. CDR3 size: 16 residues. J lost 2 bases, V lost 0 bases, and 3 bases had no gene match. The chain's CDR3 is CASSQERGGNTGELFF. CDR3 bases: TGCGCCAGCAGCCAAGAACGAGGGGGCAACACCGGGGAGCTGTTTTTT.

V usage is TRBV2 and J usage is TRBJ2-3; D tentatively reads TRBD1 or TRBD2 (7 bases each). This CDR3 comprises 15 residues. Germline lookup yields CDR1 SNHLY and CDR2 FYNNEI. V shed 7 bases and J shed 5 bases, with 19 bases lying between them. The CDR3 protein is CASKGGGGSRDTQYF. CDR3 DNA: TGTGCCAGCAAAGGGGGCGGGGGAAGTAGAGATACGCAGTATTTT.

The chain is built from TRBV9 and TRBJ1-5; TRBD1 matches at 9 bases. V gave up 3 bases and J gave up 6 bases; unmatched junction bases: 4. The germline CDR1 and CDR2 sequences are SGDLS and YYNGEE. The CDR3 is made up of 14 amino acids. The DNA for the CDR3 is TGTGCCAGCAGCGAACAGGGGGCCCGTCAGCCCCAGCATTTT. Residues: CASSEQGARQPQHF.

V gene TRBV6-1 combines with J gene TRBJ1-1, with TRBD1 matching over 8 bases. The CDR3 runs to 13 residues. From germline, CDR1 is MNHNS and CDR2 SASEGT. Trimming took 8 bases from V and 6 from J; bases not matched to a gene: 8. CDR3 sequence reads: CASSDRERAEAFF. CDR3 in DNA: TGTGCCAGCTCGGACAGGGAACGGGCTGAAGCTTTCTTT.